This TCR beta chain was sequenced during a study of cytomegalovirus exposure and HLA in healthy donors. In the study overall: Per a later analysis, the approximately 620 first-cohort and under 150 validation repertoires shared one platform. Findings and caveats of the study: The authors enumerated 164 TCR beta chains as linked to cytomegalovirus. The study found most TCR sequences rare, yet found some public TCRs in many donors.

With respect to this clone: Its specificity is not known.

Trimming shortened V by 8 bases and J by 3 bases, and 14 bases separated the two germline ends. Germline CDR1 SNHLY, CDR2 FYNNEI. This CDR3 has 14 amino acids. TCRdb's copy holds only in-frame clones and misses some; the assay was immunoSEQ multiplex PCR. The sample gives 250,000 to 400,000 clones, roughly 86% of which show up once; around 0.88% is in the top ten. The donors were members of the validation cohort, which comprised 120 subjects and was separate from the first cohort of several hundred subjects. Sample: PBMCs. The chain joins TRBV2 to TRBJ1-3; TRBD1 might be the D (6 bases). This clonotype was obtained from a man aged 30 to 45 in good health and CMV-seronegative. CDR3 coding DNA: TGTGCCAGCGATAATACAGGGTATGGAAACACCATATATTTT. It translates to CASDNTGYGNTIYF.